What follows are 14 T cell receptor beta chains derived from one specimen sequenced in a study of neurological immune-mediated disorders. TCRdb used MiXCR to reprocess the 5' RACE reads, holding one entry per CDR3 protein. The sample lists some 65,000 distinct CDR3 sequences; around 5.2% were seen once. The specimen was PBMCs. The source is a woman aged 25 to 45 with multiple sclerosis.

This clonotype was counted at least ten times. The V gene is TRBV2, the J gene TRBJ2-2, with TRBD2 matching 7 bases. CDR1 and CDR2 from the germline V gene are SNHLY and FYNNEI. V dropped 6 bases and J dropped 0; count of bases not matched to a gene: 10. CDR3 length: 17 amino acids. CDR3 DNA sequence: TGTGCCAGCAGGATCCCCCTCGCGGGGGCGAACACCGGGGAGCTGTTTTTT. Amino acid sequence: CASRIPLAGANTGELFF.

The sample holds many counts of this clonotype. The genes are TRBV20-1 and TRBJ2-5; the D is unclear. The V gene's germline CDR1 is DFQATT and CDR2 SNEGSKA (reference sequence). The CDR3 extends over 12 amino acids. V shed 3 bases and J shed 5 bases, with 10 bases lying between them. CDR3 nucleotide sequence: TGCAGTGCTAGTGGCTTTTGGGAGACCCAGTACTTC. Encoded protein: CSASGFWETQYF.

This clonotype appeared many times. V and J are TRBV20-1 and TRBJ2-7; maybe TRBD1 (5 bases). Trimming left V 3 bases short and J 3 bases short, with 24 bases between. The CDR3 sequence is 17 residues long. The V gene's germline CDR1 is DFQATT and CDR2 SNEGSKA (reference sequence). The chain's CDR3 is CSASPASYRLGLYEQYF. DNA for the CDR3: TGCAGTGCTAGTCCCGCATCCTACAGGTTGGGGCTCTACGAGCAGTACTTC.

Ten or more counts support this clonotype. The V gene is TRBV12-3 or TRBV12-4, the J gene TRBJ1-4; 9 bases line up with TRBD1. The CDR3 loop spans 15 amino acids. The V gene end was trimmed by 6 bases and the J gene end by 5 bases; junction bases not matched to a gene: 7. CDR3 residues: CASRNSGTGNEKLFF. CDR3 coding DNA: TGTGCCAGCAGAAACTCCGGGACAGGGAATGAAAAACTGTTTTTT.

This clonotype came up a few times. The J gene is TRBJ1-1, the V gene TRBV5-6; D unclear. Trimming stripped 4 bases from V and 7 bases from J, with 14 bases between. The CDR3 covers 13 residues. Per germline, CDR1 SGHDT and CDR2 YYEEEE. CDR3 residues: CASSPQNRGEAFF. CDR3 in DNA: TGTGCCAGCAGCCCGCAGAATCGGGGTGAAGCTTTCTTT.

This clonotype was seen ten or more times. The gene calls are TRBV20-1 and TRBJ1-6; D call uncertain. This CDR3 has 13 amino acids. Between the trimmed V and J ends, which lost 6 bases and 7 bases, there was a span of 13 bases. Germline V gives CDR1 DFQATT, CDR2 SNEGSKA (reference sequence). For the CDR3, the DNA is TGCAGTGCGAGACCCATTGGGAATTCACCCCTCCACTTT. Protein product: CSARPIGNSPLHF.

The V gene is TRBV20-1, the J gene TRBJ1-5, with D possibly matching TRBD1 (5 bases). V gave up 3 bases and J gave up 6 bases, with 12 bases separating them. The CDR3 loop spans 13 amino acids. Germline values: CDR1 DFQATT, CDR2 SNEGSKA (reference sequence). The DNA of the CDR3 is TGCAGTGCTAGTGGGACCTGGGGTCAGCCCCAGCATTTT. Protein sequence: CSASGTWGQPQHF.

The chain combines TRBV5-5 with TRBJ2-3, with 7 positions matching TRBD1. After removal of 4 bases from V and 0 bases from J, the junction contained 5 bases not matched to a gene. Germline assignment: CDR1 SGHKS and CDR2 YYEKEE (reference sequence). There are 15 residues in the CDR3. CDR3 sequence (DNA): TGTGCCAGCAGCCCGGGACAGACTAGCACAGATACGCAGTATTTT. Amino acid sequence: CASSPGQTSTDTQYF.

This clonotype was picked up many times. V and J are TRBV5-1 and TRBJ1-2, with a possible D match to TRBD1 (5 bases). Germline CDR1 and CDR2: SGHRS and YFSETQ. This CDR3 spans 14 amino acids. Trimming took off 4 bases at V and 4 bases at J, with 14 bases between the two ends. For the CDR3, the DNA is TGCGCCAGCAGCCTGGTGGGGGATCGCTATGGCTACACCTTC. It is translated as CASSLVGDRYGYTF. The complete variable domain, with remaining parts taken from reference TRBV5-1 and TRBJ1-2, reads KAGVTQTPRYLIKTRGQQVTLSCSPISGHRSVSWYQQTPGQGLQFLFEYFSETQRNKGNFPGRFSGRQFSNSRSEMNVSTLELGDSALYLCASSLVGDRYGYTFGSGTRLTVV.

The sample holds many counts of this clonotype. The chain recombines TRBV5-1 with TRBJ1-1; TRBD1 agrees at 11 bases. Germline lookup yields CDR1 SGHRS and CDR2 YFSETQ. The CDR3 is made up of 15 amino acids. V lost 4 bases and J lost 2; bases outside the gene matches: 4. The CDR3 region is CASSARTGGNTEAFF. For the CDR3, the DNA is TGCGCCAGCAGCGCAAGGACAGGGGGCAACACTGAAGCTTTCTTT. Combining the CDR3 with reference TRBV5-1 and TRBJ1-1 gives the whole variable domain KAGVTQTPRYLIKTRGQQVTLSCSPISGHRSVSWYQQTPGQGLQFLFEYFSETQRNKGNFPGRFSGRQFSNSRSEMNVSTLELGDSALYLCASSARTGGNTEAFFGQGTRLTVV.

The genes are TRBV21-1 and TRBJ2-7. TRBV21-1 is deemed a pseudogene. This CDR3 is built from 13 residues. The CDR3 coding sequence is TGTGCCAGCAGCAAAGAGAGTTTCTACGAGCAGTACTTC. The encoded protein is CASSKESFYEQYF.

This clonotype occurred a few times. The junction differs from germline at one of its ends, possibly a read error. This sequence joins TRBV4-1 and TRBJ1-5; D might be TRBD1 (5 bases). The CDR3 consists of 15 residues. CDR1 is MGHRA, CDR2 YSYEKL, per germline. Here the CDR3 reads CASSPRPGGDQPQNF. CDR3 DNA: TGCGCCAGCAGCCCTAGACCCGGGGGAGATCAGCCCCAGAATTTT.

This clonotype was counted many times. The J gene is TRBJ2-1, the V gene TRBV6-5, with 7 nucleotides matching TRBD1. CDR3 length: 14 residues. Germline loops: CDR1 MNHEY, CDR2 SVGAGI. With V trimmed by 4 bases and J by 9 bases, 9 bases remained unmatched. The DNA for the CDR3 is TGTGCCAGCAGTTTACAACAGGGGTACGGTGAGCAGTTCTTC. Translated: CASSLQQGYGEQFF.

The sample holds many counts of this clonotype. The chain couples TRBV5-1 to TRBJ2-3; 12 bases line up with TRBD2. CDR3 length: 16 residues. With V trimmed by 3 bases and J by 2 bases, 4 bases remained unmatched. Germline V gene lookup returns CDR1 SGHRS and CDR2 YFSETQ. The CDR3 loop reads CASSSGTSGFTDTQYF. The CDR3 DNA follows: TGCGCCAGCAGCTCCGGGACTAGCGGGTTCACAGATACGCAGTATTTT.